This TCR beta chain was documented in a study of shared clonotypes between healthy human individuals (TCRdb year 2020). Regarding the study in general: The cohort comprised a couple of women and three men aged 18 to 49 years. Leukapheresis yielded between about 0.8 and 8.9 billion PBMCs per donor. For each donor, three plates each were used for CD4 naive and CD4 memory, two plates were used for CD8 naive, and one plate was used for CD8 memory. Different laboratories and diverse techniques were used to prepare libraries and sequence TCR repertoires, to increase sequencing depth and limit assay-specific biases. Blood TCR repertoires of a handful of healthy adults were deeply sequenced to estimate repertoire size and the extent of clonotype sharing between individuals. Overall study results and their limits: When several donors were compared, the shared fraction of clonotypes was about 5.5% for naive CD4, less than 4% for naive CD8, 2.3% for memory CD4, and roughly 0.43% for memory CD8. Even with the large sequencing depth, rarefaction of the sorted-subset datasets indicated that sequencing was incomplete. Pairwise subsampling indicated that sequencing depth was expected to affect the degree of clonotype sharing among donors. Sampling was restricted to blood, and TCR repertoires in tissues likely differ from the TCR repertoires found in blood. Compared with non-shared clonotypes, the clonotypes found in all four sorted-subset donors had higher generation probabilities. Because the study included a small number of donors, the genetic and exposure-history diversity represented was limited. Naive subsets generally had larger estimated clonotype richness than memory subsets.

Notes on this clone: Its target antigen remains unknown. No qualities accompany the bases; no much larger clone lies one base away.

The donors were healthy, HIV-negative adults who had no recently reported acute infections or vaccinations. Every donor was a Caucasian adult living in Nashville, Tennessee, USA. CD4+ T cells were enriched by magnetic negative selection; naive cells were then positively selected on CD45RA, and the negative fraction formed the memory subset. After blood collection by leukapheresis, PBMCs were isolated using Ficoll-Histopaque density gradient centrifugation and then cryopreserved in the vapor phase of liquid nitrogen. Analytical flow cytometry was used to check the purity and quantity of every magnetically sorted T cell population. Genomic DNA was isolated from each sorted fraction and quantified by UV absorbance on a Nanodrop 2000c. Using the deep immunoSEQ assay, TCR CDR3 regions were amplified from genomic DNA by multiplex PCR. Genomic DNA extracted from each cell subset was distributed evenly over all wells of several immunoSEQ 96-well plates, and each plate served as one replicate. Each replicate PCR for sorted subsets received about 200 ng genomic DNA, equal to about 29,000 T cell genomes. Purified libraries were quantified with a Qubit 3.0 fluorometer, sized on a Bioanalyzer 2100, and re-quantified with the KAPA Library Quantification kit. Each immunoSEQ 96-well plate was sequenced on its own single-read 150-cycle Illumina NextSeq 550 flow cell. As for how the authors treated the data: Because only junctional sequences without quality scores were contained in the immunoSEQ output, filtering matching that applied to full-length reads could not be performed. Sequences were annotated with PyIR, a Python wrapper for IgBLAST v1.9, and V/J genes and CDR3 were assigned using IMGT germline references. Reads were filtered out if the reads had weak V/J assignments (E-value above 1e-6), no CDR3, stop codons, out-of-frame junctions, or ambiguous translated residues. V3J clonotypes were defined as sequences sharing the same inferred V gene, J gene, and CDR3 amino acid sequence. The percentage overlap between two repertoires was calculated by dividing the number of shared unique clonotypes by the size of the smaller repertoire. Richness of each repertoire was evaluated using RTK rarefaction, the Chao1 estimator, and Recon v2.1 estimates of unobserved clonotypes. Generation probabilities were computed with OLGA for all TCRbeta clonotypes obtained by the gDNA method from several donors. In its TCRdb copy, this immuneACCESS table keeps in-frame sequences only and misses some clones. Where compared with another copy, unresolved V genes explain less than half of these, and the others have no known cause. V, J and clone size reflect that table, while D and trimming were determined from the DNA. The sample data list around 1.4 million clones, and around 98.5% of these were observed just once. Together, the top ten hold 0.36% of the sample.

The sequencing input was naive CD4+ T cells sorted from blood. This specimen's cell subset or site label, per the study, means: CD45RA+ positively selected. The source is a man aged 25 to 45 in good health.

CDR3 protein: CASSGKGGLNNEQFF. The DNA sequence is as follows: TGTGCCAGCAGCGGTAAGGGAGGGTTAAACAATGAGCAGTTCTTC. Recombination joined TRBV2 with TRBJ2-1; a stretch of 7 junction bases matches TRBD2. The CDR3, from cysteine to phenylalanine, totals 15 residues. CDR3 DNA only is kept here, 45 bases in frame from base 1. V ends up 6 bases short and J 5 bases short, with an unmatched junction base count of 10. From the germline V gene, CDR1 is SNHLY and CDR2 is FYNNEI.